Below, 27 T cell receptor beta chains from the same sample are listed, as sequenced in a study of blood T cell repertoires in COVID-19. Data came from immunoSEQ multiplex PCR; TCRdb stores just in-frame clones and leaves some out. Counted here are tens of thousands of clones, about 88% occurring once; the ten biggest clones make up 3.9%. Specimen: peripheral blood. The receptors shown here come from a man aged 65-85 years with acute or convalescent COVID-19.

The chain joins TRBV7-3 to TRBJ2-5; a possible D gene is TRBD2 (5 bases). CDR3 length: 14 residues. Trimming shortened V by 5 bases and J by 4 bases, and 14 bases separated the two germline ends. Germline values: CDR1 SGHTA, CDR2 FQGTGA. This chain's CDR3 is CASSPRGRGETQYF. The CDR3 nucleotides read TGTGCCAGCAGCCCCCGGGGTCGGGGAGAGACCCAGTACTTC.

The chain recombines TRBV6-5 with TRBJ1-6; D may be TRBD1 (6 bases). The CDR3 consists of 14 residues. The V gene's germline CDR1 is MNHEY and CDR2 SVGAGI. The ends were cut back, 2 bases at V and 10 bases at J, with 12 bases in the middle. The CDR3 protein is CASSYRQGHSPLHF. The DNA of the CDR3 is TGTGCCAGCAGTTACAGGCAGGGACACTCACCCCTCCACTTT.

This clone was counted between two and nine times. The chain carries TRBV25-1 and TRBJ1-2, with D possibly TRBD1 on 5 matching bases. The CDR3 has 13 amino acids. CDR1 is MGHDK, CDR2 SYGVNS, per germline. With 3 bases removed from V and 4 bases from J, the gap between germline ends came to 9 bases. The CDR3 sequence is CASSEGGRYGYTF. CDR3 in DNA: TGTGCCAGCAGTGAGGGGGGACGCTATGGCTACACCTTC.

CDR3: CASTLDRDRELFF. In nucleotides, the CDR3 is TGTGCCAGTACCCTGGACAGAGACAGGGAGCTGTTTTTT. The chain has TRBV19 and TRBJ2-2; D might be TRBD1 (6 bases). The germline V and J ends were trimmed by 7 bases and 9 bases, with 15 bases remaining between them. Germline V CDR1 and CDR2: LNHDA, SQIVND (reference sequence). The CDR3 has 13 amino acids.

V and J are TRBV6-5 and TRBJ1-6; no reliable D call. Trimming stripped 5 bases from V and 9 bases from J, with 8 bases between. Germline loops: CDR1 MNHEY, CDR2 SVGAGI. The CDR3 has 12 residues. The DNA of the CDR3 is TGTGCCAGCAGTCTAGGCCCTTCACCCCTCCACTTT. This gives the protein CASSLGPSPLHF.

The CDR3 here is CASNRQGRERFGTDTQYF. CDR3 coding DNA: TGCGCCAGCAATAGACAGGGGCGGGAGCGTTTTGGCACAGATACGCAGTATTTT. The chain has TRBV10-1 and TRBJ2-3; a weak D match, TRBD1 (8 bases). The CDR3 covers 18 residues. CDR1 is WNHNN and CDR2 is SYGVQD in the germline V gene (reference sequence). The ends were cut back, 7 bases at V and 1 base at J, with 24 bases in the middle.

The chain carries TRBV5-8 and TRBJ1-3; perhaps TRBD1 as D (6 bases). The length of the CDR3 is 15 residues. The V and J ends lost 4 bases and 4 bases respectively, with 15 bases between them. CDR1 and CDR2 from the germline V gene are SGHTS and YDEGEE. CDR3 sequence: CASSNTRGPGNTIYF. In nucleotides, the CDR3 is TGTGCCAGCAGCAATACCAGGGGTCCCGGAAACACCATATATTTT.

The chain links TRBV14 to TRBJ2-7; maybe TRBD1 (6 bases). Germline V gene sequence: CDR1 SGHDN, CDR2 FVKESK. Trimming took off 3 bases at V and 2 bases at J, with 8 bases between the two ends. The CDR3 contains 13 residues. The CDR3 DNA is TGTGCCAGCAGCCACGCAGGGGCCTACGAGCAGTACTTC. It yields the protein CASSHAGAYEQYF.

V usage is TRBV7-2 and J usage is TRBJ1-1; maybe TRBD1 (5 bases). The CDR3 runs to 13 residues. V lost 5 bases and J lost 8, with 15 bases in between. CDR1 is SGHTA and CDR2 is FQGNSA in the germline V gene. Here the CDR3 DNA reads TGTGCCAGCAGCGCCTACAGGAAATCGGAAGCTTTCTTT. It is translated as CASSAYRKSEAFF.

The chain links TRBV6-4 to TRBJ2-5; tentatively, D is TRBD1 (5 bases). V lost 6 bases and J lost 2, with 16 bases in between. This CDR3 spans 15 amino acids. CDR1 and CDR2 from the germline V gene are MRHNA and SNTAGT. CDR3 coding DNA: TGTGCCAGCAGAAGGTCCGCAGGGCTGCAAGAGACCCAGTACTTC. It codes for CASRRSAGLQETQYF.

The chain combines TRBV5-4 with TRBJ2-5; TRBD1 aligns across 8 bases. CDR1 is SGHNT and CDR2 is YYREEE in the germline V gene (reference sequence). The CDR3 sequence is 14 residues long. J lost 5 bases, V lost 4 bases, and 7 bases had no gene match. The CDR3 DNA sequence: TGTGCCAGCAGCCCGGACGACAGGGGCGAGACCCAGTACTTC. The encoded protein is CASSPDDRGETQYF.

The chain couples TRBV6-5 to TRBJ1-1; the D gene is possibly TRBD1 (5 bases). CDR3 length: 14 amino acids. Trimming left V 5 bases short and J 4 bases short, with 14 bases between. CDR1 MNHEY and CDR2 SVGAGI come from the germline V gene. The CDR3 sequence: CASSRDGRGTEAFF. The CDR3 DNA is TGTGCCAGCAGTCGGGACGGGCGGGGCACTGAAGCTTTCTTT.

This sequence joins TRBV9 and TRBJ1-5, with 9 bases aligning to TRBD1. CDR3 length: 18 residues. Germline lookup yields CDR1 SGDLS and CDR2 YYNGEE. V gave up 3 bases and J gave up 4 bases; unmatched junction bases: 14. The CDR3 DNA follows: TGTGCCAGCAGCGCTAAGACAGGGGGTTACCAAGGGAATCAGCCCCAGCATTTT. This encodes CASSAKTGGYQGNQPQHF.

The chain uses TRBV11-1 and TRBJ2-7, with D possibly TRBD1 on 6 matching bases. Deletions cut 4 bases from V and 3 bases from J, with 13 bases between. Germline loops: CDR1 SGHAT, CDR2 FQDESV (reference sequence). The CDR3 loop spans 14 amino acids. This chain's CDR3 is CASSSPTGLYEQYF. The CDR3 bases are TGTGCCAGCAGCTCTCCGACAGGTCTCTACGAGCAGTACTTC.

The chain joins TRBV18 to TRBJ1-1, with D maybe TRBD1 (6 bases). Deletions cut 2 bases from V and 8 bases from J, with 9 bases between. The CDR3 has 12 residues. CDR1 and CDR2 (germline): KGHSH, LQKENI. DNA for the CDR3: TGTGCCAGCTCACCATTTGGGGGCGAAGCTTTCTTT. Translating gives CASSPFGGEAFF.

V gene TRBV10-3 combines with J gene TRBJ2-5, with 7 bases fitting TRBD1. The CDR3 consists of 13 residues. The germline gives CDR1 ENHRY, CDR2 SYGVKD. V was clipped by 6 bases and J by 3 bases; unmatched bases: 4. The CDR3 here is CAISTGQEETQYF. The CDR3 DNA reads as TGTGCCATCAGCACCGGACAGGAAGAGACCCAGTACTTC.

The V gene is TRBV5-5, the J gene TRBJ2-1, with a weak D call TRBD1 (6 bases). The V end was cut by 8 bases, the J end by 11 bases, with 20 bases between. Germline CDR1 SGHKS, CDR2 YYEKEE (reference sequence). This CDR3 has 13 residues. In DNA, the CDR3 is TGTGCCAGTTTGGCAGGGGAAGGTTTGAAGCAGTTCTTC. Its translation is CASLAGEGLKQFF.

The chain is built from TRBV18 and TRBJ1-2, with 9 bases that match TRBD1. This CDR3 has 15 residues. With V trimmed by 3 bases and J by 4 bases, 6 bases remained unmatched. Per the germline V gene, CDR1 is KGHSH and CDR2 is LQKENI. CDR3 nucleotide sequence: TGTGCCAGCTCACCGTCGGGACAGGGACTCTATGGCTACACCTTC. This translates into CASSPSGQGLYGYTF.

The V call is TRBV5-1, the J call TRBJ2-2, with a tentative D call TRBD1 (6 bases). With 4 bases removed from V and 4 bases from J, the gap between germline ends came to 17 bases. From germline, CDR1 is SGHRS and CDR2 YFSETQ. This CDR3 has 16 residues. The CDR3, as DNA: TGCGCCAGCAGCCCCGGCCCACAGGGACCCACCGGGGAGCTGTTTTTT. Translating gives CASSPGPQGPTGELFF.

V gene TRBV19 combines with J gene TRBJ2-5; tentative D call: TRBD1 (6 bases). The CDR3 runs to 16 residues. Germline CDR1 and CDR2: LNHDA and SQIVND (reference sequence). The germline V and J ends were trimmed by 3 bases and 3 bases, with 17 bases remaining between them. The CDR3 is CASSILWGPEEETQYF. DNA of the CDR3: TGTGCCAGTAGTATCCTGTGGGGGCCCGAGGAAGAGACCCAGTACTTC.

In its sample, this clone was seen once. The chain uses TRBV25-1 and TRBJ2-2; perhaps TRBD1 as D (5 bases). Germline values: CDR1 MGHDK, CDR2 SYGVNS. The CDR3 is made up of 12 amino acids. The V gene lost 4 bases and the J gene lost 7 bases, with 7 bases spanning the gap. CDR3 coding DNA: TGTGCCAGCAGTGCAGGGATCGGGGAGCTGTTTTTT. Its protein is CASSAGIGELFF. The full variable domain, completed using reference TRBV25-1 and TRBJ2-2, is EADIYQTPRYLVIGTGKKITLECSQTMGHDKMYWYQQDPGMELHLIHYSYGVNSTEKGDLSSESTVSRIRTEHFPLTLESARPSHTSQYLCASSAGIGELFFGEGSRLTVL.

The chain has TRBV9 and TRBJ2-2; 12 nucleotides align to TRBD2. V shed 4 bases, J shed 7 bases, and the junction held 5 bases outside the gene matches. The CDR3 has 15 amino acids. Germline assignment: CDR1 SGDLS and CDR2 YYNGEE. CDR3 sequence: CASSSGLAGNGELFF. CDR3 sequence (DNA): TGTGCCAGCAGCTCTGGACTAGCGGGGAACGGGGAGCTGTTTTTT.

The rearrangement joins TRBV24-1 to TRBJ2-3; 9 bases match TRBD2. Germline V CDR1 and CDR2: KGHDR, SFDVKD. The trim removed 4 bases at V and 4 bases at J, leaving 8 bases unmatched. This CDR3 is 16 amino acids long. In nucleotides, the CDR3 is TGTGCCACCAGTGACTCGGGGCGGGGGGGACCAGATACGCAGTATTTT. Translating gives CATSDSGRGGPDTQYF.

The chain combines TRBV9 with TRBJ1-5; no reliable D call. In germline, CDR1 is SGDLS, CDR2 YYNGEE. V lost 0 bases and J lost 7, with 11 bases in between. The CDR3 has 14 amino acids. CDR3 nucleotides: TGTGCCAGCAGCGTAGGAGGGCATGAGCAGCCCCAGCATTTT. Translating gives CASSVGGHEQPQHF. The full variable domain, rest sourced from reference TRBV9 and TRBJ1-5, is DSGVTQTPKHLITATGQRVTLRCSPRSGDLSVYWYQQSLDQGLQFLIQYYNGEERAKGNILERFSAQQFPDLHSELNLSSLELGDSALYFCASSVGGHEQPQHFGDGTRLSIL.

This clone was seen once. The rearrangement uses TRBV5-1 and TRBJ1-1, with D possibly matching TRBD1 (5 bases). V dropped 4 bases and J dropped 1 base, with 11 bases sitting between them. Germline V gene sequence: CDR1 SGHRS, CDR2 YFSETQ. CDR3 size: 14 residues. CDR3 protein: CASSPWGWNTEAFF. CDR3 nucleotides: TGCGCCAGCAGCCCGTGGGGCTGGAACACTGAAGCTTTCTTT.

CDR3 DNA: TGCGCCAGCAGCTTGGCCGCGGACAGGGTGGAATACGAGCAGTACTTC. This codes for CASSLAADRVEYEQYF. V and J are TRBV5-1 and TRBJ2-7; TRBD1 aligns across 8 bases. V lost 0 bases, J lost 4 bases, and 9 bases stayed unmatched. CDR1 is SGHRS, CDR2 YFSETQ, per germline. The CDR3 extends over 16 amino acids.

This clone was recorded a few times. The chain recombines TRBV2 with TRBJ1-3; D possibly corresponds to TRBD1 (6 bases). The CDR3 contains 13 residues. Trimming stripped 8 bases from V and 2 bases from J, with 10 bases between. Looked up from germline, CDR1 is SNHLY and CDR2 is FYNNEI. The CDR3 DNA reads TGTGCCAGCCGGGGGGCCGCTGGAAACACCATATATTTT. Translation: CASRGAAGNTIYF.